This TCR beta chain was obtained from a study of blood T cells in healthy people across ages. Study observations and caveats: Since the PBMCs were unsorted, naive and antigen-experienced cells could not be conclusively compared. While age rose, TCR beta diversity per million T cells dropped in a roughly linear way. Estimates drawn from one million T cells were deemed to understate diversity.

This CDR3 comprises 12 residues. The germline V gene encodes CDR1 DFQATT and CDR2 SNEGSKA (reference sequence). V shed 6 bases and J shed 0 bases, with 8 bases lying between them. This clonotype appeared a few times. Antigen specificity is unknown. For the second PCR, which ran for about 6 to 11 cycles, a sample-barcoded 5' primer and a J-beta primer mix were used. In TCRdb, the 5' RACE reads were re-called with MiXCR into one record per CDR3 protein. The sample carries 1,100,000 or so distinct CDR3 sequences, under 55% recorded once. Isolation per sample recovered at least 6 million PBMCs. The sequencing sample was made of blood. The chain recombines TRBV20-1 with TRBJ1-2; D is uncertain. The source is a woman aged 60 to 75 in good health. The CDR3 nucleotides are TGCAGTGCCACAGATTCTAACTATGGCTACACCTTC. Translation: CSATDSNYGYTF.